The 22 T cell receptor beta chains below were found in one sample sequenced in a study of cytomegalovirus exposure and HLA in healthy donors. Use of 60 Vbeta and 13 Jbeta primers characterized the PCR. Produced via immunoSEQ multiplex PCR; TCRdb's table is partial and in-frame only. This sample yields approximately 190,000 clones, of which roughly nine tenths are seen a single time; approximately 1.1% belongs to the top ten. The sample was PBMCs. These receptors were obtained from a boy aged 2 to 10 in good health and CMV-seronegative.

Only one count was recorded for this clone. The chain has TRBV9 and TRBJ1-5, with D possibly matching TRBD1 (6 bases). The CDR3 consists of 12 residues. The V and J ends lost 6 bases and 4 bases respectively, with 8 bases between them. Germline V gives CDR1 SGDLS, CDR2 YYNGEE. CDR3 residues: CASTRGNQPQHF. As DNA, the CDR3 is TGTGCCAGCACGAGGGGGAATCAGCCCCAGCATTTT.

The V call is TRBV6-1, the J call TRBJ1-2, with 8 bases lining up with TRBD1. Trimming took 10 bases from V and 9 from J; bases not matched to a gene: 19. CDR3 size: 15 residues. Germline loops: CDR1 MNHNS, CDR2 SASEGT. CDR3 sequence (DNA): TGTGCCATAGTCCGACCCCCAGCCTGGACAGGGAGCTACACCTTC. Protein sequence: CAIVRPPAWTGSYTF.

This chain links TRBV29-1 with TRBJ1-1, with 9 bases identical to TRBD1. The ends lost 5 bases at V and 4 bases at J; junction bases unmatched: 5. The CDR3 spans 13 residues. CDR1 and CDR2 (germline): SQVTM, ANQGSEA. The CDR3 DNA reads TGCAGCGTTACAGGGGGCGCGTTCACTGAAGCTTTCTTT. Encoded protein: CSVTGGAFTEAFF.

The chain has TRBV6-1 and TRBJ1-1; maybe TRBD1 (6 bases). The CDR3 is made up of 16 amino acids. Germline V CDR1 and CDR2: MNHNS, SASEGT. The V end lost 3 bases, the J end lost 0 bases, and 14 bases lay between the germline ends. Written as DNA, the CDR3 is TGTGCCAGCAGTGATCATCTCGGACAGATGAACACTGAAGCTTTCTTT. This codes for CASSDHLGQMNTEAFF.

V usage is TRBV19 and J usage is TRBJ1-5, with 10 nucleotides matching TRBD1. Germline CDR1 LNHDA, CDR2 SQIVND (reference sequence). The CDR3 is 15 amino acids. V shed 6 bases and J 6 bases; nucleotides not matched to a gene: 8. The CDR3 sequence: CASRGRQGAIQPQHF. As DNA, the CDR3 is TGTGCCAGTAGAGGAAGACAGGGGGCAATTCAGCCCCAGCATTTT.

V gene TRBV19 combines with J gene TRBJ2-5; 9 bases are a match to TRBD2. The J segment lost 7 bases and the V segment lost 0 bases, leaving 9 bases of the junction unmatched. This CDR3 is built from 16 residues. The germline V gene encodes CDR1 LNHDA and CDR2 SQIVND (reference sequence). CDR3 DNA: TGTGCCAGTAGTATAGAGGGCTTAGCGGGGGAGAGGACCCAGTACTTC. Translation: CASSIEGLAGERTQYF.

The genes are TRBV10-1 and TRBJ1-1; 7 bases agree with TRBD1. Germline CDR1 reads WNHNN; CDR2 reads SYGVQD (reference sequence). This CDR3 has 12 amino acids. V shed 0 bases, J shed 9 bases, and the junction held 1 base outside the gene matches. CDR3 nucleotides: TGCGCCAGCAGTGAGTCGGGACAGAAAGCTTTCTTT. Its protein product is CASSESGQKAFF.

V gene TRBV5-4 combines with J gene TRBJ2-7; 7 bases are shared with TRBD2. V shed 3 bases and J 2 bases; nucleotides not matched to a gene: 5. CDR1 SGHNT and CDR2 YYREEE come from the germline V gene (reference sequence). This CDR3 comprises 14 residues. This chain's CDR3 is CASSSSGETYEQYF. The DNA for the CDR3 is TGTGCCAGCAGCTCCAGCGGGGAGACCTACGAGCAGTACTTC.

This clone showed up just once. J is TRBJ2-4 and V is TRBV4-2; D may be TRBD2 (5 bases). V was cut by 0 bases and J by 5 bases, with 14 bases left in between. This CDR3 spans 16 amino acids. CDR1 LGHNA and CDR2 YNFKEQ come from the germline V gene. The CDR3: CASSQEQGSSQNIQYF. The DNA of the CDR3 is TGTGCCAGCAGCCAAGAACAAGGGAGCAGCCAAAACATTCAGTACTTC.

The V gene is TRBV19, the J gene TRBJ1-1; 11 positions match TRBD1. The CDR3 has 16 residues. V trimming: 4 bases; J trimming: 6 bases; junction bases outside the gene matches: 10. CDR1 is LNHDA and CDR2 is SQIVND in the germline V gene (reference sequence). The CDR3 here is CASSSAGTGGFPEAFF. Written as DNA, the CDR3 is TGTGCCAGTAGTAGTGCCGGGACAGGGGGTTTCCCTGAAGCTTTCTTT. Filled out from reference TRBV19 and TRBJ1-1, the complete variable domain reads DGGITQSPKYLFRKEGQNVTLSCEQNLNHDAMYWYRQDPGQGLRLIYYSQIVNDFQKGDIAEGYSVSREKKESFPLTVTSAQKNPTAFYLCASSSAGTGGFPEAFFGQGTRLTVV.

The chain combines TRBV18 with TRBJ2-1; D is possibly TRBD2 (5 bases). This CDR3 region has 15 residues. V shed 0 bases and J shed 7 bases, with 13 bases lying between them. Germline assignment: CDR1 KGHSH and CDR2 LQKENI. DNA for the CDR3: TGTGCCAGCTCACCACCGGGAACAGCGGTGAATGAGCAGTTCTTC. This encodes CASSPPGTAVNEQFF.

Of note for this clone: At one end, the junction sequence differs from germline, possibly due to a read error. The identical CDR3 is also encoded by other nucleotide sequences in the sample. This chain uses TRBV5-1 with TRBJ2-2, with TRBD2 identical over 10 bases. The CDR3 sequence is 14 residues long. Germline CDR1 and CDR2: SGHRS and YFSETQ. The CDR3 sequence is CASSGGDEAGELFF. The CDR3 DNA reads TGCGCTAGCAGCGGGGGGGATGAGGCCGGGGAGCTGTTTTTT.

This chain uses TRBV30 with TRBJ1-5; D not certain. This CDR3 contains 13 residues. V was shortened by 0 bases and J by 0 bases, with 3 bases between the two germline ends. Germline V gene lookup returns CDR1 GTSNPN and CDR2 SVGIG (reference sequence). DNA for the CDR3: TGTGCCTGGAGTGTGGCTAGCAATCAGCCCCAGCATTTT. It codes for CAWSVASNQPQHF. Based on the CDR3 plus reference TRBV30 and TRBJ1-5, the full variable domain is SQTIHQWPATLVQPVGSPLSLECTVEGTSNPNLYWYRQAAGRGLQLLFYSVGIGQISSEVPQNLSASRPQDRQFILSSKKLLLSDSGFYLCAWSVASNQPQHFGDGTRLSIL.

This chain uses TRBV7-3 with TRBJ2-3, with 8 bases aligning to TRBD2. Germline assignment: CDR1 SGHTA and CDR2 FQGTGA. This CDR3 comprises 14 residues. With V trimmed by 5 bases and J by 3 bases, 4 bases remained unmatched. The CDR3 DNA sequence: TGTGCCAGCAGCCCGAGCGGGGGAACAGATACGCAGTATTTT. Translation gives CASSPSGGTDTQYF.

CDR3 DNA: TGCAGCGTTGAAGGGACCCCGACAGGGTCAACCTACGAGCAGTACTTC. Its protein is CSVEGTPTGSTYEQYF. The chain carries TRBV29-1 and TRBJ2-7; 7 bases are shared with TRBD1. The ends lost 1 base at V and 2 bases at J; junction bases unmatched: 11. Germline V lookup: CDR1 SQVTM, CDR2 ANQGSEA. CDR3 length: 16 residues.

This clone was recorded a few times. This rearrangement joins TRBV6-5 to TRBJ1-6; unclear D gene. The CDR3 consists of 14 residues. Germline V gene lookup returns CDR1 MNHEY and CDR2 SVGAGI. Trimming took 2 bases from V and 7 from J, leaving 9 bases between them. The CDR3 DNA reads TGTGCCAGCAGTTACCGGGATCCCAATTCACCCCTCCACTTT. The encoded protein is CASSYRDPNSPLHF.

This chain uses TRBV13 with TRBJ2-7; no clear D gene. The CDR3 length is 14 residues. In germline, CDR1 is PRHDT, CDR2 FYEKMQ (reference sequence). V was pared by 5 bases and J by 2 bases, with 13 bases between. In nucleotides, the CDR3 is TGTGCCAGCAGCGGGCATCTTAAGGCCTACGAGCAGTACTTC. This encodes CASSGHLKAYEQYF. Filled out from reference TRBV13 and TRBJ2-7, the complete variable domain reads AAGVIQSPRHLIKEKRETATLKCYPIPRHDTVYWYQQGPGQDPQFLISFYEKMQSDKGSIPDRFSAQQFSDYHSELNMSSLELGDSALYFCASSGHLKAYEQYFGPGTRLTVT.

This sequence joins TRBV28 and TRBJ1-1; tentative D call: TRBD1 (5 bases). V was pared by 1 base and J by 4 bases, with 13 bases between. Germline V gives CDR1 MDHEN, CDR2 SYDVKM. CDR3 size: 15 residues. The CDR3 sequence is CASSLSPQGGTEAFF. The CDR3 DNA reads as TGTGCCAGCAGTTTATCCCCTCAGGGAGGCACTGAAGCTTTCTTT. Combining the CDR3 with reference TRBV28 and TRBJ1-1 gives the whole variable domain DVKVTQSSRYLVKRTGEKVFLECVQDMDHENMFWYRQDPGLGLRLIYFSYDVKMKEKGDIPEGYSVSREKKERFSLILESASTNQTSMYLCASSLSPQGGTEAFFGQGTRLTVV.

The V call is TRBV5-6, the J call TRBJ2-7, with a weak D call TRBD2 (6 bases). CDR1 SGHDT and CDR2 YYEEEE come from the germline V gene. Trimming removed 7 bases at V and 2 bases at J, with 7 bases between. CDR3 length: 11 amino acids. The CDR3 DNA follows: TGTGCCAGCTCGGGGGCCTACGAGCAGTACTTC. Translated: CASSGAYEQYF. Full variable domain (remainder filled in from reference TRBV5-6 and TRBJ2-7): DAGVTQSPTHLIKTRGQQVTLRCSPKSGHDTVSWYQQALGQGPQFIFQYYEEEERQRGNFPDRFSGHQFPNYSSELNVNALLLGDSALYLCASSGAYEQYFGPGTRLTVT.

This clone was counted a single time. This rearrangement joins TRBV5-6 to TRBJ2-7, with a weak D call TRBD2 (5 bases). The germline V gene has CDR1 SGHDT and CDR2 YYEEEE. The CDR3 length is 14 residues. The V gene lost 2 bases and the J gene lost 3 bases, with 12 bases spanning the gap. CDR3 protein: CASSFGSAGYEQYF. The CDR3 region has the DNA TGTGCCAGCAGCTTTGGGAGTGCGGGCTACGAGCAGTACTTC.

V and J are TRBV19 and TRBJ2-1; a weak D match, TRBD1 (6 bases). The CDR3 is made up of 14 amino acids. Looked up from germline, CDR1 is LNHDA and CDR2 is SQIVND (reference sequence). V lost 9 bases and J 0 bases, leaving 12 bases between the germline ends. CDR3 region: CASSNRASYNEQFF. In nucleotides, the CDR3 is TGTGCCAGCTCGAACAGGGCCTCCTACAATGAGCAGTTCTTC.

CDR3 protein: CASSLDLSGTIYF. The CDR3 region has the DNA TGCGCCAGCAGCTTGGATCTGTCGGGGACCATATATTTT. The chain recombines TRBV5-1 with TRBJ1-3; D call uncertain. V lost 0 bases and J lost 10, with 11 bases in between. In germline, CDR1 is SGHRS, CDR2 YFSETQ. The length of the CDR3 is 13 residues.